Each of the 6 T cell receptor beta chains below was sequenced from the same sample in a study of blood T cell repertoires in COVID-19. The data were produced by immunoSEQ multiplex PCR, yet TCRdb's version contains in-frame clones alone and is incomplete. The table shows under 200,000 clones, with around 88% occurring only once. The sample taken for sequencing was PBMCs or T cells enriched from blood (not recorded which). The receptors stem from a woman aged 45-65 years in a cohort exposed to, infected with or recovered from COVID-19 (not recorded which).

V usage is TRBV3-1 (or the pseudogene TRBV3-2) and J usage is TRBJ2-2; 10 bases agree with TRBD1. The junction had 2 bases not matched to a gene; V was cut back by 6 bases and J by 1 base. Looked up from germline, CDR1 is LGHDT and CDR2 is YNNKEL (reference sequence). The CDR3 has 15 residues. CDR3 coding DNA: TGTGCCAGCAGGGGACAGGGGAGGAACACCGGGGAGCTGTTTTTT. It specifies CASRGQGRNTGELFF.

The chain uses TRBV4-2 and TRBJ1-1; maybe TRBD1 (5 bases). The CDR3 length is 14 residues. Trimming stripped 2 bases from V and 1 base from J, with 8 bases between. Germline V gene sequence: CDR1 LGHNA, CDR2 YNFKEQ. For the CDR3, the DNA is TGTGCCAGCAGCCAAATGGGGGGGAACACTGAAGCTTTCTTT. Protein product: CASSQMGGNTEAFF.

Only a few counts were recorded for this clone. The V call is TRBV30, the J call TRBJ2-5, with 10 bases lining up with TRBD2. This CDR3 has 16 amino acids. CDR1 GTSNPN and CDR2 SVGIG come from the germline V gene (reference sequence). V gave up 0 bases and J gave up 1 base; unmatched junction bases: 5. CDR3: CAWSVPSSGGQETQYF. As DNA, the CDR3 is TGTGCCTGGAGTGTACCTTCTAGCGGGGGCCAAGAGACCCAGTACTTC.

The chain's CDR3 is CASSPDLGVRETQYF. The CDR3 DNA sequence: TGTGCCAGCAGCCCAGATCTAGGGGTACGAGAGACCCAGTACTTC. The J gene is TRBJ2-5, the V gene TRBV9; possibly TRBD1 for D (5 bases). V was trimmed by 4 bases and J by 4 bases, leaving 17 bases between them. This CDR3 has 15 amino acids. The germline V gene encodes CDR1 SGDLS and CDR2 YYNGEE.

The gene calls are TRBV12-3 or TRBV12-4 and TRBJ2-3; TRBD1 agrees at 7 bases. Unmatched junction bases numbered 6, after V lost 6 bases and J lost 6 bases. CDR3 size: 13 residues. Here the CDR3 reads CASSSDRVDTQYF. DNA of the CDR3: TGTGCCAGCAGCTCCGACAGGGTGGATACGCAGTATTTT.

This rearrangement joins TRBV19 to TRBJ2-7, with 7 positions matching TRBD1. The trim removed 2 bases at V and 4 bases at J, leaving 8 bases unmatched. Germline-derived CDR1 and CDR2 are LNHDA and SQIVND (reference sequence). This CDR3 is 15 amino acids long. CDR3: CASSIFKGASYEQYF. As DNA, the CDR3 is TGTGCCAGTAGTATATTCAAGGGGGCTTCTTACGAGCAGTACTTC. The full variable domain, with the rest looked up from reference TRBV19 and TRBJ2-7, is DGGITQSPKYLFRKEGQNVTLSCEQNLNHDAMYWYRQDPGQGLRLIYYSQIVNDFQKGDIAEGYSVSREKKESFPLTVTSAQKNPTAFYLCASSIFKGASYEQYFGPGTRLTVT.